This record looks at one T cell receptor beta chain sequence and its context. The specificity of this receptor is unknown. One junction end disagrees with the germline gene, perhaps due to a read error. This sample was included in a study of T-cell reconstitution after alpha-beta-depleted transplantation in children (dated by TCRdb to between 2015 and 2016). About the investigation overall: T-cell immune reconstitution after TCRalphabeta/CD19-depleted allogeneic hematopoietic cell transplantation in children was quantitatively tracked in the study by means of TCR repertoire profiling. Summary of the overall study and its limitations: The apparently early alphabetaT-cell count recovery about two months after transplant was reportedly dependent on only several hundred rapidly expanded clones derived from non-depleted graft cells. In some patients, the high TCRbeta diversity seen at day 60 was put down to recipient T cells and intrathymic progenitors that had survived conditioning. The frequencies of hyperexpanded clones fell over the following months, and after one year, T-cell counts and TCRbeta diversity were mostly attributed to newly produced T cells.

The treatment or condition label, as the study defines it: allogeneic hematopoietic cell transplantation with graft depleted of TCRalphabeta T cells and CD19 B cells. TCRalphabeta/CD19-depleted allogeneic hematopoietic cell grafts were given to the transplant recipients, all of whom were children. The protocol used for the library was PCR. Sequencing took place on an Illumina HiSeq 2500. TCR libraries were prepared with molecular barcoding, using unique molecular identifiers to normalize TCRbeta repertoire quantification. Clones were called with MiXCR by TCRdb after fastp trimmed the public reads at Q25, and only in-frame beta chains were retained. For every CDR3 protein sequence, its rows merge into one entry that carries the most common genes and DNA. Across this sample there are 400,000 to 550,000 distinct CDR3 sequences, with about 11% seen only once. Jointly, the top ten make up roughly 2% of the sample.

CDR1 and CDR2 were assigned from the germline V gene (reference sequence) as SGHNT and YYREEE. Including cysteine and phenylalanine, the CDR3 has 13 amino acids. Only CDR3 DNA is held: 39 bases, read in frame from base 1. The V and J genes are TRBV5-4 and TRBJ1-1; confidence is insufficient to name the D gene. The source was PBMCs, collected before TCRalphabeta/CD19-depleted stem cell transplant. The receptor was isolated from a child younger than 10 with inherited bone marrow failure, due to receive a stem cell transplant. The CDR3 has the sequence CVSSPRQNTEAFF. The nucleotides are TGTGTCAGCAGCCCAAGACAGAACACTGAAGCTTTCTTT.